The clone carrying this T cell receptor (beta chain) appeared a few times. The antigen is unknown. A universal primer site was created by template switching, with the cDNA bearing unique molecular identifiers. In TCRdb, the 5' RACE reads were re-called with MiXCR into one record per CDR3 protein. The sample includes 500,000 to 550,000 distinct CDR3 sequences, 20% to 25% of them seen just once. This sample was taken from a study of identical twins. Study-wide points: A cross-sectional statistical analysis, not follow-up of the same donors, supported the conclusions. Among monozygotic twins, out-of-frame TCR alpha sharing exceeded what models predicted.

Looked up from germline, CDR1 is LGHNA and CDR2 is YNFKEQ. Losses at the gene ends were 3 bases for V and 0 bases for J; bases not matched to a gene: 3. The CDR3 loop spans 16 amino acids. The sample also formed part of further work on yellow fever vaccine responses in identical twins. As that study records: Twins' vaccine T cell response reportedly gave the appearance of partial convergence and partial personalization.

V and J are TRBV4-2 and TRBJ2-1, with TRBD2 matching over 9 bases. The sequencing sample was made of CD4+ T cells sorted from blood. This clonotype was obtained from a woman aged 18-29 years in good health. CDR3 bases: TGTGCCAGCAGCCAGGCGGGAGGGACCTCCTACAATGAGCAGTTCTTC. This gives the protein CASSQAGGTSYNEQFF.